This note documents a single T cell receptor beta chain sequence. The CDR3 has 14 residues. Germline values: CDR1 SGHNT, CDR2 YENEEA. Between the trimmed V and J ends, which lost 1 base and 0 bases, there was a span of 7 bases. This specimen belongs to a study of control samples from healthy donors and cancer patients. The repertoire was sequenced with immunoSEQ multiplex PCR; TCRdb's copy has only in-frame clones and lacks some. The table includes about 120,000 clones, approximately 89% detected once. Sequenced input: blood. V usage is TRBV11-3 and J usage is TRBJ2-7; no firm D call. The TCR was taken from a woman under 30 in good health. The CDR3 nucleotides are TGTGCCAGCAGCTTAGCTCCCAGCTCCTACGAGCAGTACTTC. Translating it yields CASSLAPSSYEQYF.